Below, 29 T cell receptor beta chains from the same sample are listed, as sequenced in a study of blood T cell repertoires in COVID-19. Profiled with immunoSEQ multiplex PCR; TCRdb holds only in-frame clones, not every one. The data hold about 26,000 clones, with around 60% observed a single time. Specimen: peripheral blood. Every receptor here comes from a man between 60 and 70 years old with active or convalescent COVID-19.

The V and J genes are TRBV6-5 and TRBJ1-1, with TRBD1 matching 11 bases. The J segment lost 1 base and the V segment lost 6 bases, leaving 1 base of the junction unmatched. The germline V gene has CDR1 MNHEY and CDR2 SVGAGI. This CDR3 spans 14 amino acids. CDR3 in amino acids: CASSGTGGNTEAFF. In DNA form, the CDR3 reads TGTGCCAGCAGCGGGACAGGGGGGAACACTGAAGCTTTCTTT.

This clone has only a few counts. CDR3 sequence: CASSDPTGITDTQYF. CDR3 nucleotides: TGTGCCAGCAGTGATCCGACAGGAATCACAGATACGCAGTATTTT. The rearrangement uses TRBV25-1 and TRBJ2-3; TRBD1 is a possible D gene (6 bases). The CDR3 totals 15 residues. Trimming cost V 3 bases and J 2 bases, with 12 bases left between them. Germline CDR1 reads MGHDK; CDR2 reads SYGVNS.

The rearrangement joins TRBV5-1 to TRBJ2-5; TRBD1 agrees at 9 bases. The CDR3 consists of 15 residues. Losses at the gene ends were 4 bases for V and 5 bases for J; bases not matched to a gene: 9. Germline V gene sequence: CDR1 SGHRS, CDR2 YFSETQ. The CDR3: CASSPDRGSGETQYF. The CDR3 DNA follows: TGCGCCAGCAGCCCGGACAGGGGCTCCGGGGAGACCCAGTACTTC.

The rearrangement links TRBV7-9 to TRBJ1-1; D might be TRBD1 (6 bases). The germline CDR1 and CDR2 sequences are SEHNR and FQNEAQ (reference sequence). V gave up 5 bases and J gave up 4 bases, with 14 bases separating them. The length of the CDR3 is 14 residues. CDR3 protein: CASSPKQGSTEAFF. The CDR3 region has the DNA TGTGCCAGCAGCCCCAAACAGGGAAGCACTGAAGCTTTCTTT.

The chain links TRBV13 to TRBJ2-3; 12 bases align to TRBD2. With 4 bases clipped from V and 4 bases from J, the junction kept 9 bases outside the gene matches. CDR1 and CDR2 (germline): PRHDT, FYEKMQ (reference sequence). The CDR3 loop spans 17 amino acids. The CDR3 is CASSWTTSGRAADTQYF. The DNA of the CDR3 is TGTGCCAGCAGCTGGACGACTAGCGGGAGAGCGGCAGATACGCAGTATTTT.

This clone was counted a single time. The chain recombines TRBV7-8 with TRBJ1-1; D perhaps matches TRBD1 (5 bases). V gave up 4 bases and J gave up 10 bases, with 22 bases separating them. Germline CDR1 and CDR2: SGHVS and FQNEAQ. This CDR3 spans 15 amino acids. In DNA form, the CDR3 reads TGTGCCAGCAGCTCTAGGCGGGACTTATTCCAGGCAGCTTTCTTT. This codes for CASSSRRDLFQAAFF.

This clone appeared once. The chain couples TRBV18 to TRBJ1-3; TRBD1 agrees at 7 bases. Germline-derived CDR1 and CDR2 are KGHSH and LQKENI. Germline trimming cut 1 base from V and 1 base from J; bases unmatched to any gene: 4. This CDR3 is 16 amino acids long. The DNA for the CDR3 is TGTGCCAGCTCACCACAACAGGGGCGTTCTGGAAACACCATATATTTT. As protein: CASSPQQGRSGNTIYF.

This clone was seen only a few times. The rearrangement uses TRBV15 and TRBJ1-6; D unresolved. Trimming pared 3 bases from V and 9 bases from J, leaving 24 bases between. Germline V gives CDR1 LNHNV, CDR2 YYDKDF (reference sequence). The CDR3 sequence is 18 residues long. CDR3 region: CATSSPGNADPEVSPLHF. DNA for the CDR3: TGTGCCACCAGCAGCCCGGGTAATGCCGACCCTGAGGTTTCACCCCTCCACTTT.

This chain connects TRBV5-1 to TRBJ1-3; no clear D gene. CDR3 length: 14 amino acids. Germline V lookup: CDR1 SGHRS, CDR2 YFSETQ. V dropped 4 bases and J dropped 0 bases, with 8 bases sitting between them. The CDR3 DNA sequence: TGCGCCAGCAGCCCGATAGTCTCTGGAAACACCATATATTTT. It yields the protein CASSPIVSGNTIYF.

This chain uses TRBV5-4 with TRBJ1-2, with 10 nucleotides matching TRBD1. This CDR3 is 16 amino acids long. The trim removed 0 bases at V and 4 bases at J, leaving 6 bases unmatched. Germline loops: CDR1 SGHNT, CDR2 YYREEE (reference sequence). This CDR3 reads CASSLAGDRGTYGYTF. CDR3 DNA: TGTGCCAGCAGCTTGGCCGGGGACAGGGGTACCTATGGCTACACCTTC. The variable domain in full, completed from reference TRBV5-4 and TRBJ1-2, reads ETGVTQSPTHLIKTRGQQVTLRCSSQSGHNTVSWYQQALGQGPQFIFQYYREEENGRGNFPPRFSGLQFPNYSSELNVNALELDDSALYLCASSLAGDRGTYGYTFGSGTRLTVV.

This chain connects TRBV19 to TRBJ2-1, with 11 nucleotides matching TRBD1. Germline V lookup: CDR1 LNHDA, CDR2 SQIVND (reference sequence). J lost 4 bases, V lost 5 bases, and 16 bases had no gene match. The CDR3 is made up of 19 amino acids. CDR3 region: CASSPGTGGGAGVYNEQFF. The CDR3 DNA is TGTGCCAGTAGTCCTGGGACAGGGGGAGGCGCGGGAGTTTACAATGAGCAGTTCTTC.

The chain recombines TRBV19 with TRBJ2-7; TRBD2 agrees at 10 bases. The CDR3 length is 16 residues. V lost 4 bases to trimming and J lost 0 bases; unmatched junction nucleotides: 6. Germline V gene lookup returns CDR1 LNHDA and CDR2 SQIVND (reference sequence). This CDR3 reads CASSTSGGQSSYEQYF. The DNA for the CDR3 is TGTGCCAGTAGTACTAGCGGGGGCCAAAGCTCCTACGAGCAGTACTTC.

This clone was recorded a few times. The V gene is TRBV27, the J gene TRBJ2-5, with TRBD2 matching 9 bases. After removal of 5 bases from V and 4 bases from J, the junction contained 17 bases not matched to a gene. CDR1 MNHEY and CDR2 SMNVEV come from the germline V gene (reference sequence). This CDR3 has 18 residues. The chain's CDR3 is CASSPNPQRGAAVETQYF. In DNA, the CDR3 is TGTGCCAGCAGTCCCAACCCACAGCGGGGGGCCGCGGTAGAGACCCAGTACTTC.

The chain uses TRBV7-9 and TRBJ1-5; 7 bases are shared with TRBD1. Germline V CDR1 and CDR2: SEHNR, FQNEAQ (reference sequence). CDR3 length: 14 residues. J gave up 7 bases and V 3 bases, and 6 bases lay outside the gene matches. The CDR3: CASSFDRDGQPQHF. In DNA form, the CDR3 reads TGTGCCAGCAGCTTCGACAGGGATGGCCAGCCCCAGCATTTT.

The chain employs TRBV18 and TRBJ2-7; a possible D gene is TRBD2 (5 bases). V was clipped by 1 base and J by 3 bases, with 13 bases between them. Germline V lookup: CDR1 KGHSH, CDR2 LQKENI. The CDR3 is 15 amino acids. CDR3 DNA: TGTGCCAGCTCACCACAGGGAAGGGAGCTCTACGAGCAGTACTTC. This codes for CASSPQGRELYEQYF.

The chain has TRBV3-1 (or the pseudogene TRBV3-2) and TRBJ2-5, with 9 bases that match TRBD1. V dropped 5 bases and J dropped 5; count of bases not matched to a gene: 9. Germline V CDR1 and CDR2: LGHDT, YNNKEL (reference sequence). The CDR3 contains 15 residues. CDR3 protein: CASSIYSGTGETQYF. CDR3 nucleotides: TGTGCCAGCAGCATTTATTCCGGGACAGGGGAGACCCAGTACTTC.

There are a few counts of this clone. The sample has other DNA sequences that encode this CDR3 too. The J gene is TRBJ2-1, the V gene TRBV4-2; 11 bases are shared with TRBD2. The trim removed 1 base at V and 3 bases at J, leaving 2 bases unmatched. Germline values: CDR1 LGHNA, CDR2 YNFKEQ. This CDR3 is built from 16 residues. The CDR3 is CASSQGGTSGYNEQFF. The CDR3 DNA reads TGTGCCAGCAGCCAAGGGGGGACTAGCGGCTACAATGAGCAGTTCTTC.

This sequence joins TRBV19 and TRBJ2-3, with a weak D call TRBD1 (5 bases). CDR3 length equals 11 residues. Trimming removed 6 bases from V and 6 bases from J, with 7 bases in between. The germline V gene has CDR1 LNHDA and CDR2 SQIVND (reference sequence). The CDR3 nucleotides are TGTGCCAGTAGGACAGTCGATACGCAGTATTTT. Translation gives CASRTVDTQYF.

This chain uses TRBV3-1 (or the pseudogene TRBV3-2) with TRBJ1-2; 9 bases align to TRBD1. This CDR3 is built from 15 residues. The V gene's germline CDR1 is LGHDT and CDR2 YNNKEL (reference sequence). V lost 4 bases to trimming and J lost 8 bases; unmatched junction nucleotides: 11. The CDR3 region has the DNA TGTGCCAGCAGCCTTTACCAGGACAGGGGACGGGGCTACACCTTC. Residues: CASSLYQDRGRGYTF.

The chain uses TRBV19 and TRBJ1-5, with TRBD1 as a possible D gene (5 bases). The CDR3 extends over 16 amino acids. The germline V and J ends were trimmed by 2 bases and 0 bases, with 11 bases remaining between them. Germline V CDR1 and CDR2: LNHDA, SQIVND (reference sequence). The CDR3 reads CASSIPRQISNQPQHF. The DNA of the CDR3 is TGTGCCAGTAGTATACCCAGACAGATTAGCAATCAGCCCCAGCATTTT.

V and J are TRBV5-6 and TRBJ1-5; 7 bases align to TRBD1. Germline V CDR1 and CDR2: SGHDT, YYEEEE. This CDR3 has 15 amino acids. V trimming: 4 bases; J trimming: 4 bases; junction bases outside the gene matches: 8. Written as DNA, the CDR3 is TGTGCCAGCAGCACAACAGGGGAGAGGAATCAGCCCCAGCATTTT. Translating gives CASSTTGERNQPQHF.

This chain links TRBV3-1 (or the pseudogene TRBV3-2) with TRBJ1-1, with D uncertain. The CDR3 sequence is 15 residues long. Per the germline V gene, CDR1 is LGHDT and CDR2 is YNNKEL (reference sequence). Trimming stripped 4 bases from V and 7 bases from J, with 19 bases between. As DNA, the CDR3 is TGTGCCAGCAGCCGATTCGGGATTGGCCCCCATGAAGCTTTCTTT. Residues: CASSRFGIGPHEAFF.

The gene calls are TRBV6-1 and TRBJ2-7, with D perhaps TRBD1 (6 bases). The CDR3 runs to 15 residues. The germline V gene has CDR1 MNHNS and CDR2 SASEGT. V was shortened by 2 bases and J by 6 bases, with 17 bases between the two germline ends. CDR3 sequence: CASSENFGTPSEQYF. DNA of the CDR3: TGTGCCAGCAGTGAAAATTTCGGGACACCCTCCGAGCAGTACTTC.

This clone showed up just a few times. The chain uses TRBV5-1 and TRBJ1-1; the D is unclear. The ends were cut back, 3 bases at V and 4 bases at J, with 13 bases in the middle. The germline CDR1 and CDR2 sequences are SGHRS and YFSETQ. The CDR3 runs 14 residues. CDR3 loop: CASSSGFRSTEAFF. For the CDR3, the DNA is TGCGCCAGCAGCTCGGGGTTTAGGAGCACTGAAGCTTTCTTT.

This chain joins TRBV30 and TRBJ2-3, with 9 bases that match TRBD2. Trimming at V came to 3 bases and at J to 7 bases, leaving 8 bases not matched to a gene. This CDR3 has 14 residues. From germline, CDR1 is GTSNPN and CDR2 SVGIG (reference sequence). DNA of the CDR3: TGTGCCTGGAGGTTGGTAGCGGGAGTGCATACGCAGTATTTT. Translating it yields CAWRLVAGVHTQYF.

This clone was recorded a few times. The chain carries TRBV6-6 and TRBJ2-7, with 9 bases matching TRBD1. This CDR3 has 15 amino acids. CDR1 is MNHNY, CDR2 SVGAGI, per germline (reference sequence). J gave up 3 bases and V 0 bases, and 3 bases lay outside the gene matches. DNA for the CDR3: TGTGCCAGCAGTTACTCTTCGGGACAGGGCTACGAGCAGTACTTC. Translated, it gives CASSYSSGQGYEQYF.

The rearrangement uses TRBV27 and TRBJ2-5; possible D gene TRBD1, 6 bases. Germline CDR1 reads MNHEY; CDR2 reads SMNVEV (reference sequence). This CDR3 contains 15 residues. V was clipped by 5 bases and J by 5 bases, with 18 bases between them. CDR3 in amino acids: CASSTNRDISETQYF. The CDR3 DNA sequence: TGTGCCAGCAGTACAAACCGGGACATCTCGGAGACCCAGTACTTC.

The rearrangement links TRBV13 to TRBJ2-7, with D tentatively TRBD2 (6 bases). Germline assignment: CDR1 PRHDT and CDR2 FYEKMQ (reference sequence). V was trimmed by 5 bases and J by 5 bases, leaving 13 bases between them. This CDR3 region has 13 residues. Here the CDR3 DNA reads TGTGCCAGCAGCATGACTAGTCATCACGAGCAGTACTTC. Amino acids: CASSMTSHHEQYF.

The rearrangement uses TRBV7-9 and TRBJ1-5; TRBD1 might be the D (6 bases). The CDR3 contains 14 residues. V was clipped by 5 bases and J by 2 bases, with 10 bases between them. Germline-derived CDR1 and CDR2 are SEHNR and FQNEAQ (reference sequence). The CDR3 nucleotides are TGTGCCAGCAGCATACAGGGTGGCAATCAGCCCCAGCATTTT. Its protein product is CASSIQGGNQPQHF.